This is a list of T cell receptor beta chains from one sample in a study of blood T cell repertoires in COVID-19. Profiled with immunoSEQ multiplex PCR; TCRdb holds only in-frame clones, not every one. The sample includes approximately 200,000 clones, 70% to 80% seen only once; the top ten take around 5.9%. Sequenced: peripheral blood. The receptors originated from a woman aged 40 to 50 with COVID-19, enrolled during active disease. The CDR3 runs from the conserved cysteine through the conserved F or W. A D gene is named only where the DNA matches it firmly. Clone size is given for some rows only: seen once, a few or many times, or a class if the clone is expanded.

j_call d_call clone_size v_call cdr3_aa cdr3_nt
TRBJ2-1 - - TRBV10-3 CAISEVAASSYNEQFF TGTGCCATCAGTGAAGTAGCGGCTAGCTCCTACAATGAGCAGTTCTTC
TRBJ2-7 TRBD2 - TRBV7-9 CASSYGTSGNEQYF TGTGCCAGCAGCTACGGGACTAGCGGTAACGAGCAGTACTTC
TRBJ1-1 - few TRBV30 CAWSVIPHQAFF TGTGCCTGGAGTGTAATTCCGCATCAGGCTTTCTTT
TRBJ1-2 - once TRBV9 CASSVAGGNEGYTF TGTGCCAGCAGCGTAGCGGGAGGGAATGAAGGCTACACCTTC
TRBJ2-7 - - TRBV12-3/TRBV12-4 CASSFTGYEQYF TGTGCCAGCAGTTTCACAGGTTACGAGCAGTACTTC
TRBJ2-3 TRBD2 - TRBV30 CAWGGLAADTQYF TGTGCCTGGGGTGGACTAGCCGCAGATACGCAGTATTTT
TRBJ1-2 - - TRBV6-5 CASNPGGDYGYTF TGTGCCAGCAATCCGGGGGGCGACTATGGCTACACCTTC
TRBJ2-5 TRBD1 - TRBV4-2 CASSPPGQGKETQYF TGTGCCAGCAGCCCCCCGGGACAGGGGAAAGAGACCCAGTACTTC
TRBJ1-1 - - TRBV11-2 CASCPRVGDTEAFF TGTGCCAGCTGCCCCAGGGTCGGTGACACTGAAGCTTTCTTT
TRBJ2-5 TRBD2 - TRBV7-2 CASSPLGGGLQETQYF TGTGCCAGCAGCCCCCTCGGCGGGGGTCTCCAAGAGACCCAGTACTTC
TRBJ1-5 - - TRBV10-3 CAISERPGSNQPQHF TGTGCCATCAGTGAGCGGCCAGGTAGCAATCAGCCCCAGCATTTT
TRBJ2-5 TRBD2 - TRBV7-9 CASSLVVAGTQETQYF TGTGCCAGCAGCTTAGTAGTAGCGGGCACCCAAGAGACCCAGTACTTC
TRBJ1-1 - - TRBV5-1 CASSYDDTAGTEAFF TGCGCCAGCAGCTACGACGACACCGCTGGGACTGAAGCTTTCTTT
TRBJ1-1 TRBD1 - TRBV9 CASSALTGGTEAFF TGTGCCAGCAGCGCCCTGACAGGGGGCACTGAAGCTTTCTTT
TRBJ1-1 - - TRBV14 CASSRAGERGGAFF TGTGCCAGCAGCCGAGCAGGGGAACGGGGGGGAGCTTTCTTT
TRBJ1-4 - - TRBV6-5 CASHIQGGNEKLFF TGTGCCAGCCATATCCAGGGAGGTAATGAAAAACTGTTTTTT
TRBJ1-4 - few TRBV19 CASSGQGLKGEKLFF TGTGCCAGTAGTGGTCAGGGCTTGAAAGGGGAAAAACTGTTTTTT
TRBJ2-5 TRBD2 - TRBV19 CASSGLANLEETQYF TGTGCCAGTAGCGGACTAGCGAATTTAGAAGAGACCCAGTACTTC
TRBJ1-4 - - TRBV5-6 CASSLKALNEKLFF TGTGCCAGCAGCTTGAAAGCCCTGAATGAAAAACTGTTTTTT
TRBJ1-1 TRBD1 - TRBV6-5 CASSYSSRGQTEAFF TGTGCCAGCAGTTACTCGAGCAGGGGGCAAACTGAAGCTTTCTTT
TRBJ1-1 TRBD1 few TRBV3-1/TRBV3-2 CASSSTGGTEAFF TGTGCCAGCAGTTCCACAGGGGGCACTGAAGCTTTCTTT
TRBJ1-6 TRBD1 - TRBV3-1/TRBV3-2 CASARRGQGVNSPLHF TGTGCCAGCGCCAGGAGAGGACAGGGAGTTAATTCACCCCTCCACTTT
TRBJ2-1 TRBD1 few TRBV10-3 CAIRGQGNYGEQFF TGTGCCATCAGGGGACAGGGTAACTACGGTGAGCAGTTCTTC
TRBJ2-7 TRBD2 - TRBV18 CASSPRTGMGLAGGSYEQYF TGTGCCAGCTCACCCCGGACAGGGATGGGACTAGCGGGAGGCTCCTACGAGCAGTACTTC
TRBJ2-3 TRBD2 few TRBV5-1 CASSLGGGGGPSTDTQYF TGCGCCAGCAGCTTGGGCGGCGGGGGAGGTCCTAGCACAGATACGCAGTATTTT
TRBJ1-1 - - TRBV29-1 CSVGYWGGGMAEAFF TGCAGCGTTGGATACTGGGGAGGGGGAATGGCTGAAGCTTTCTTT
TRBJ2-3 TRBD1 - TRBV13 CASSRDREDTQYF TGTGCCAGCAGCCGGGACAGGGAAGATACGCAGTATTTT
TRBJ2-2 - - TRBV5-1 CASSFMQGDDGELFF TGCGCCAGCAGCTTTATGCAGGGTGATGACGGGGAGCTGTTTTTT
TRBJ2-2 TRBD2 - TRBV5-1 CASSWTSGGAGELFF TGCGCCAGCAGCTGGACTAGCGGGGGGGCCGGGGAGCTGTTTTTT
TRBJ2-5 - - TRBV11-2 CASSMSQETQYF TGTGCCAGCAGCATGAGCCAAGAGACCCAGTACTTC
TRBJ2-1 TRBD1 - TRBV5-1 CASSLDTGTVLPFF TGCGCCAGCAGCTTGGATACCGGGACAGTCCTTCCGTTCTTC
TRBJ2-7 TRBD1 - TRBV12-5 CASAPGQGVYEQYF TGTGCTAGTGCCCCGGGACAGGGGGTATACGAGCAGTACTTC
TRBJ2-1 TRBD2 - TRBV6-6 CASSYGGTKLNEQFF TGTGCCAGCAGTTACGGTGGGACTAAACTCAATGAGCAGTTCTTC
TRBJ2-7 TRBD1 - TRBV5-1 CASSFGQGASGEQYF TGCGCCAGCAGCTTCGGGCAGGGGGCGTCGGGCGAGCAGTACTTC
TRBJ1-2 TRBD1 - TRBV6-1 CASSDPRTGGYGYTF TGTGCCAGCAGTGACCCCAGGACAGGGGGCTATGGCTACACCTTC
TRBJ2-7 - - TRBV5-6 CASSPRLGQGSRREYEQYF TGTGCCAGCAGTCCCAGACTCGGCCAGGGATCCCGAAGAGAATACGAGCAGTACTTC
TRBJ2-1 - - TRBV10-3 CAISESSESYNEQFF TGTGCCATCAGTGAATCTAGTGAGTCCTACAATGAGCAGTTCTTC
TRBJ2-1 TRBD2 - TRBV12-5 CASGSPTSGSSYNEQFF TGTGCTAGTGGTTCTCCTACTAGCGGTAGCTCCTACAATGAGCAGTTCTTC
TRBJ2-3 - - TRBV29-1 CSVESSADTQYF TGCAGCGTTGAGTCGTCCGCAGATACGCAGTATTTT
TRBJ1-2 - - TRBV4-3 CASSQSRTAGYGYTF TGCGCCAGCAGCCAATCCCGGACAGCCGGCTATGGCTACACCTTC
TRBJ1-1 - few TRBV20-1 CSASLSRMTEAFF TGCAGTGCTAGTTTGTCCAGGATGACTGAAGCTTTCTTT
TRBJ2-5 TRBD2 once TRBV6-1 CASSEALAGGETQYF TGTGCCAGCAGTGAAGCACTAGCGGGAGGAGAGACCCAGTACTTC
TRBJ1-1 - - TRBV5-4 CASRPGQGYRGTEAFF TGTGCCAGCAGACCGGGGCAGGGGTATCGGGGCACTGAAGCTTTCTTT
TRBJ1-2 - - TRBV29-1 CSAQGGPGYGYTF TGCAGCGCCCAGGGTGGCCCTGGATATGGCTACACCTTC
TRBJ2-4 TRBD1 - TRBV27 CASRETGSKNIQYF TGTGCCAGCAGAGAGACAGGGAGCAAAAACATTCAGTACTTC
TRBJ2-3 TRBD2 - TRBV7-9 CASSLRISGRDTQYF TGTGCCAGCAGCTTAAGAATTAGCGGGAGGGATACGCAGTATTTT
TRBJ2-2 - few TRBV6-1 CASSEQGTGELFF TGTGCCAGCAGTGAACAGGGGACCGGGGAGCTGTTTTTT
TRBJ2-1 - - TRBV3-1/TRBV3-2 CASSQGQVNNEQFF TGTGCCAGCAGCCAAGGGCAGGTCAACAATGAGCAGTTCTTC
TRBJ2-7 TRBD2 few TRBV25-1 CASSGTSGDYEQYF TGTGCCAGCAGTGGGACTAGCGGGGACTACGAGCAGTACTTC
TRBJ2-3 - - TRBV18 CASSLYEGKLVPYTQYF TGTGCCAGCTCACTATACGAAGGGAAACTAGTCCCTTATACGCAGTATTTT
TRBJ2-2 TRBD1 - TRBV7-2 CANTRGQGATGELFF TGTGCCAATACTCGGGGACAGGGTGCCACCGGGGAGCTGTTTTTT
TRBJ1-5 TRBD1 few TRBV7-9 CASSSDRVEVRPQHF TGTGCCAGCAGCTCCGACAGGGTGGAAGTTAGGCCCCAGCATTTT
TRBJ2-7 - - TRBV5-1 CASSLAGGAHEQYF TGCGCCAGCAGCTTGGCCGGAGGGGCCCACGAGCAGTACTTC
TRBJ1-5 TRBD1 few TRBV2 CASNDRGDQPQHF TGTGCCAGCAACGACAGGGGGGATCAGCCCCAGCATTTT
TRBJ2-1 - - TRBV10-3 CAINGRLQGNNEQFF TGTGCCATCAACGGGAGACTACAGGGGAACAATGAGCAGTTCTTC
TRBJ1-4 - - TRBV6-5 CASSSGWANEKLFF TGTGCCAGCAGCTCAGGCTGGGCTAATGAAAAACTGTTTTTT
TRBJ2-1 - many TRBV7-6 CASSGEAVAYNEQFF TGTGCCAGCAGCGGAGAGGCGGTTGCCTACAATGAGCAGTTCTTC
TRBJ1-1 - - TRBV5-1 CASSLDNSEAFF TGCGCCAGCAGCTTGGATAACAGTGAAGCTTTCTTT
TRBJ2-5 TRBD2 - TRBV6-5 CASSTSAETQYF TGTGCCAGCAGCACTAGCGCGGAGACCCAGTACTTC